This T cell receptor beta chain came from a study of T cell repertoires in cytomegalovirus infection. Study in general: TCR beta signatures that were public indicated CMV infection and matching HLA type. Study-wide points: In two of eight donors, the top clonotype was HLA-C-restricted CMV-specific.

TCRdb ran MiXCR on the reads and lists one entry per CDR3 protein. Here the sample spans almost 300,000 distinct CDR3 sequences, 8% to 10% being singletons. The sample holds many counts of this clonotype. The antigen is undetermined. Trimming removed 1 base at V and 5 bases at J, with 14 bases between. This CDR3 has 15 residues. Germline lookup yields CDR1 MGHDK and CDR2 SYGVNS. The receptor comes from a human donor in good health (CMV status not recorded). Some clones in this sample may be carry-over from other donors' samples. The source material was PBMCs. The gene calls are TRBV25-1 and TRBJ1-2; no reliable D call. CDR3: CASSEFGGPRYGYTF. The CDR3 region has the DNA TGTGCCAGCAGTGAATTCGGCGGACCACGGTATGGCTACACCTTC.